This T cell receptor beta chain stems from a study of spatial heterogeneity in lung cancer (dated by TCRdb to the late 2010s). For context, the study as a whole: Beta-chain transcripts were consistently detected in greater numbers than alpha-chain transcripts, which likely reflected higher beta-chain transcript abundance. In the raw uncorrected reads, each unique combination of TCR and UMI appeared on average more than ten times. In non-small cell lung cancer, the study made a quantitative comparison of TCR alpha and beta repertoires among multiple tumor regions, matched nontumor lung and blood. The study linked features of the TCR repertoire to counts of nonsynonymous mutations, which were determined by whole-exome sequencing of tumor tissue. At surgery, some 200 tumor regions, fewer than 85 matched nontumor lung samples and fewer than 60 PBMC samples were TCR-sequenced for both alpha and beta chains.

This clonotype showed up many times. No cognate antigen has been identified for it. No base qualities exist here, and no much larger clone lies one base off it. According to the study, the label for this sample's time point signals: sample taken at primary tumor resection. For TCR sequencing, whole RNA was extracted from tumor and nontumor lung tissue, or from cryopreserved PBMC samples, and no cell sorting was done. Donors were 70 or so patients with early-stage, untreated non-small cell lung cancer from the lung TRACERx cohort. Only patients for whom sufficient RNA was available from at least two tumor regions were selected for TCR sequencing. The library was obtained by 5' RACE. Sequenced on a NextSeq 500. To allow correction of PCR and sequencing errors, the TCR library protocol tagged every TCR cDNA molecule with a unique molecular identifier. The authors processed their data as follows. TCR identification, UMI-based error correction and CDR3 extraction were performed with Decombinator tools. Expanded TCRs were defined as those above a frequency of 2 per 1,000, corresponding to the top 1% of the tumor frequency distribution. Each repertoire was subsampled 100 times to 5,000 TCRs, after which Renyi diversity was computed with the R vegan package. CDR3 similarity networks were built from amino acid triplet string-kernel similarity, with CDR3s being connected when pairwise similarity was above 0.82. TCRdb passed the public sequencing reads through fastp at Q25 and MiXCR, retaining productive beta sequences. Under each unique CDR3 protein, matching rows form one entry showing the most common genes and DNA. Here the V and J calls rest on TCRdb's processing, not on the authors' analysis. The sample profile shows 80,000 to 95,000 distinct CDR3 sequences; roughly 8.7% of them were found once. Roughly 7.2% of the sample is taken by the ten largest.

Reading the germline V gene (reference sequence) gives CDR1 SEHNR and CDR2 FQNEAQ. The CDR3 sequence holds 13 residues, the cysteine and phenylalanine included. The DNA shown is the 39-base CDR3, in frame from base 1. V has 4 bases trimmed and J has 2 bases trimmed; junction bases matching no gene number 2. The full study reports these points: Additional single-cell paired TCR alpha and beta sequencing was considered necessary to confirm, at a functional level, the hypothesis that regional TCRs recognize regional mutations. Ubiquitous expanded tumor TCRs were detected in blood more often at tumor resection than at routine follow-up.

Here the sequenced sample was PBMCs, taken at surgery. The V and J genes are TRBV7-9 and TRBJ2-7; 7 bases in between match TRBD2. The source is a male donor with early-stage non-small cell lung cancer. The CDR3 is CASSSGGAYEQYF. The base sequence is TGTGCCAGCAGCTCGGGGGGAGCCTACGAGCAGTACTTC.